These T cell receptor beta chains were read from a single sample in a study of T cell changes during pregnancy in multiple sclerosis. The repertoire was sequenced with immunoSEQ multiplex PCR; TCRdb's copy has only in-frame clones and lacks some. The repertoire consists of 55,000 to 75,000 clones, with around 90% occurring once and the leading ten covering more than 1.1%. Sequencing used peripheral blood, obtained after pregnancy. These receptors were collected from a female donor with multiple sclerosis, enrolled in a pregnancy study. CDR3s include the opening cysteine and the closing phenylalanine or tryptophan.

length: 13; V: TRBV10-3; CDR3: CAISGDRGDGYTF
length: 14; V: TRBV7-7; CDR3: CASSLNGSIQGYTF
length: 14; V: TRBV10-3; CDR3: CAISESTGRAEAFF
length: 16; V: TRBV29-1; CDR3: CSVSSTGLTSLYGYTF
length: 13; V: TRBV11-2; CDR3: CASSPQGPAGYTF
length: 17; V: TRBV5-4; CDR3: CASSSGLAGATGNEQFF
length: 17; V: TRBV5-1; CDR3: CASSLRSLLAGRNEQFF
length: 14; V: TRBV7-9; CDR3: CASSWPTGKNIQYF
length: 16; V: TRBV5-1; CDR3: CASSLEVTRDTDTQYF
length: 15; V: TRBV5-6; CDR3: CASSYYRAANEKLFF
length: 12; V: TRBV7-3; CDR3: CASSLTPGELFF
length: 16; V: TRBV7-9; CDR3: CASSPSPGGGNQPQHF
length: 15; V: TRBV6-6; CDR3: CASSYGGEGNEKLFF
length: 16; V: TRBV10-3; CDR3: CAITGGEASGANVLTF
length: 15; V: TRBV6-6; CDR3: CASSYDQASGNTIYF
length: 12; V: TRBV7-2; CDR3: CASSPTRESQYF
length: 14; V: TRBV5-6; CDR3: CASSLGTGIYEQYF
length: 14; V: TRBV18; CDR3: CASSPSGGDHGYTF
length: 15; V: TRBV6-5; CDR3: CASSDSRGGDYGYTF
length: 15; V: TRBV6-1; CDR3: CASSEAGDRANIQYF
length: 15; V: TRBV29-1; CDR3: CSVVGGDRPSYEQYF
length: 12; V: TRBV6-5; CDR3: CASISSTYEQYF
length: 11; V: TRBV20-1; CDR3: CRSIRGTEAFF
length: 14; V: TRBV6-4; CDR3: CASSDSRGNYGYTF
length: 12; V: TRBV18; CDR3: CASSLPRNEQFF
length: 13; V: TRBV28; CDR3: CASSPPRGYGYTF
length: 12; V: TRBV6-1; CDR3: CASTESGNTIYF
length: 16; V: TRBV6-1; CDR3: CASSDLAGGDYNEQFF
length: 15; V: TRBV6-5; CDR3: CASSSTGGYGNTIYF
length: 14; V: TRBV29-1; CDR3: CSAPLGTGSHTQYF
length: 23; V: TRBV10-2; CDR3: CASLGERVGGLAGGRGWTGELFF
length: 17; V: TRBV28; CDR3: CASSPWGTPTTNEKLFF
length: 18; V: TRBV14; CDR3: CASSQDSLAAYSTDTQYF
length: 13; V: TRBV6-5; CDR3: CASMARGTDTQYF
length: 13; V: TRBV2; CDR3: CASSGLVSAEQFF
length: 16; V: TRBV19; CDR3: CASSIRGTSVYHEQFF
length: 15; V: TRBV5-4; CDR3: CASSHARGSQETQYF
length: 16; V: TRBV4-3; CDR3: CASSQDAGGGAGELFF
length: 16; V: TRBV28; CDR3: CASSLSATVSGNTIYF
length: 14; V: TRBV5-1; CDR3: CASSQGATNYGYTF
length: 14; V: TRBV18; CDR3: CASSPQVINTEAFF
length: 16; V: TRBV9; CDR3: CASSVASQSHNYEQYF
length: 15; V: TRBV5-1; CDR3: CASSLAPGEVGTQYF
length: 14; V: TRBV2; CDR3: CASRTSGLYNEQFF
length: 14; V: TRBV5-4; CDR3: CASSLYGLPNEQFF
length: 13; V: TRBV4-2; CDR3: CASSQDRARDQFF
length: 14; V: TRBV9; CDR3: CASSSWTTNTEAFF
length: 15; V: TRBV7-2; CDR3: CASSGRTGGTEKLFF
length: 15; V: TRBV6-1; CDR3: CASRPASDFTDTQYF
length: 15; V: TRBV7-2; CDR3: CASSLTSGGADTQYF
length: 14; V: TRBV10-3; CDR3: CAISEPLAENIQYF
length: 12; V: TRBV28; CDR3: CASSFQGYGYTF
length: 18; V: TRBV28; CDR3: CASSFRSRGGSWENIQYF
length: 13; V: TRBV9; CDR3: CASSVNMVDEAFF
length: 15; V: TRBV19; CDR3: CASSIREAPTVEQYF
length: 15; V: TRBV10-3; CDR3: CAISEAQGVPYEQYF
length: 14; V: TRBV12-5; CDR3: CASGLGQGFNGYTF